The next 25 T cell receptor beta chains were all read from a single sample in a study of technical replicates of blood from a few donors. Sequencing used immunoSEQ multiplex PCR; TCRdb keeps in-frame clones, though not all of them. The profile shows approximately 85,000 clones, nearly 95% of them singletons. The sequenced material came from T cells isolated from PBMCs. Every receptor here comes from a human donor in good health.

The rearrangement joins TRBV4-1 to TRBJ1-2, with D unclear. Per the germline V gene, CDR1 is MGHRA and CDR2 is YSYEKL. The CDR3 sequence is 16 residues long. With 3 bases removed from V and 1 base from J, the gap between germline ends came to 15 bases. The CDR3 bases are TGCGCCAGCAGCCACGTGGGGAGGAGTCGTAACTATGGCTACACCTTC. Amino acids: CASSHVGRSRNYGYTF.

This chain uses TRBV30 with TRBJ2-5; 7 bases are shared with TRBD2. After removal of 8 bases from V and 4 bases from J, the junction contained 7 bases not matched to a gene. The CDR3 length is 12 residues. Looked up from germline, CDR1 is GTSNPN and CDR2 is SVGIG (reference sequence). The CDR3 reads CAGAGVGETQYF. The CDR3 coding sequence is TGTGCCGGTGCGGGGGTTGGAGAGACCCAGTACTTC.

The chain has TRBV5-1 and TRBJ2-7, with 10 positions matching TRBD1. Germline loops: CDR1 SGHRS, CDR2 YFSETQ. The junction had 18 bases not matched to a gene; V was cut back by 3 bases and J by 3 bases. This CDR3 is built from 19 residues. CDR3 sequence (DNA): TGCGCCAGCAGCTGGGACGGGACAGGGGCTGCAGGGGAGTACTACGAGCAGTACTTC. Residues: CASSWDGTGAAGEYYEQYF.

The chain combines TRBV20-1 with TRBJ1-2; D remains unclear. The CDR3 is 11 residues long. Per germline, CDR1 DFQATT and CDR2 SNEGSKA (reference sequence). Trimming stripped 3 bases from V and 6 bases from J, with 8 bases between. The CDR3, as DNA: TGCAGTGCTAGGGGAGACCATGGCTACACCTTC. This encodes CSARGDHGYTF.

This chain links TRBV4-1 with TRBJ2-3; 8 bases fit TRBD2. The CDR3 totals 15 residues. V gave up 1 base and J gave up 6 bases; unmatched junction bases: 6. CDR1 is MGHRA and CDR2 is YSYEKL in the germline V gene. This CDR3 reads CASSQGLAGRDTQYF. As DNA, the CDR3 is TGCGCCAGCAGCCAAGGGCTAGCGGGCAGGGATACGCAGTATTTT.

The chain has TRBV5-1 and TRBJ1-2; 8 bases fit TRBD1. CDR1 is SGHRS, CDR2 YFSETQ, per germline. The CDR3 consists of 15 residues. V was clipped by 3 bases and J by 0 bases; unmatched bases: 4. The CDR3 spells CASSWDRSPNYGYTF. The CDR3 region has the DNA TGCGCCAGCAGCTGGGACAGGTCCCCTAACTATGGCTACACCTTC. The variable domain in full, completed from reference TRBV5-1 and TRBJ1-2, reads KAGVTQTPRYLIKTRGQQVTLSCSPISGHRSVSWYQQTPGQGLQFLFEYFSETQRNKGNFPGRFSGRQFSNSRSEMNVSTLELGDSALYLCASSWDRSPNYGYTFGSGTRLTVV.

The chain links TRBV14 to TRBJ2-5; TRBD2 matches at 11 bases. Germline V gene sequence: CDR1 SGHDN, CDR2 FVKESK. The CDR3 totals 15 residues. The V gene end was trimmed by 6 bases and the J gene end by 4 bases; junction bases not matched to a gene: 7. The CDR3 coding sequence is TGTGCCAGCAGACCTAGCGGGGGGCCGGTAGAGACCCAGTACTTC. Encoded protein: CASRPSGGPVETQYF.

The genes are TRBV5-1 and TRBJ2-3, with 9 bases aligning to TRBD1. The length of the CDR3 is 16 residues. Losses at the gene ends were 0 bases for V and 2 bases for J; bases not matched to a gene: 4. Germline loops: CDR1 SGHRS, CDR2 YFSETQ. The CDR3 here is CASSLEGQGLTDTQYF. The CDR3 region has the DNA TGCGCCAGCAGCTTGGAGGGACAGGGACTCACAGATACGCAGTATTTT. Filled out from reference TRBV5-1 and TRBJ2-3, the complete variable domain reads KAGVTQTPRYLIKTRGQQVTLSCSPISGHRSVSWYQQTPGQGLQFLFEYFSETQRNKGNFPGRFSGRQFSNSRSEMNVSTLELGDSALYLCASSLEGQGLTDTQYFGPGTRLTVL.

The genes are TRBV6-1 and TRBJ2-7, with TRBD2 as a possible D gene (5 bases). V lost 7 bases and J lost 5, with 9 bases in between. From germline, CDR1 is MNHNS and CDR2 SASEGT. This CDR3 is 11 amino acids long. The CDR3: CASTATNEQYF. CDR3 nucleotide sequence: TGTGCCAGCACTGCGACTAACGAGCAGTACTTC.

The rearrangement links TRBV28 to TRBJ2-1; 9 nucleotides match TRBD2. The CDR3 consists of 16 residues. The germline V gene encodes CDR1 MDHEN and CDR2 SYDVKM. V lost 4 bases and J lost 13; bases outside the gene matches: 17. As DNA, the CDR3 is TGTGCCAGCAGTTCCAAACGACCCGGGACTAGCCGGCATCAGTTCTTC. Residues: CASSSKRPGTSRHQFF.

The chain employs TRBV28 and TRBJ2-3; 7 bases map to TRBD2. The length of the CDR3 is 14 residues. Germline V CDR1 and CDR2: MDHEN, SYDVKM. V was pared by 5 bases and J by 4 bases, with 6 bases of the junction left unmatched. CDR3 in amino acids: CASSPLAGPDTQYF. For the CDR3, the DNA is TGTGCCAGCAGTCCCTTAGCGGGTCCAGATACGCAGTATTTT.

V and J are TRBV4-1 and TRBJ2-7; maybe TRBD1 (5 bases). V was trimmed by 1 base and J by 3 bases, leaving 16 bases between them. Per germline, CDR1 MGHRA and CDR2 YSYEKL. The CDR3 has 16 residues. The CDR3 region is CASSQATRQKYYEQYF. In DNA form, the CDR3 reads TGCGCCAGCAGCCAAGCAACCCGACAGAAATACTACGAGCAGTACTTC.

The rearrangement links TRBV6-5 to TRBJ2-3, with 7 bases identical to TRBD2. The CDR3 length is 15 residues. With 2 bases clipped from V and 5 bases from J, the junction kept 7 bases outside the gene matches. Per germline, CDR1 MNHEY and CDR2 SVGAGI. The DNA of the CDR3 is TGTGCCAGCAGTTACCGCAGCGGGAAGAGAGATACGCAGTATTTT. As protein: CASSYRSGKRDTQYF.

In its sample, this clone was seen a few times. The chain uses TRBV9 and TRBJ1-1, with a weak D call TRBD1 (6 bases). The CDR3 consists of 18 residues. Germline V gene sequence: CDR1 SGDLS, CDR2 YYNGEE. V lost 0 bases, J lost 0 bases, and 18 bases lay in between. The CDR3 DNA follows: TGTGCCAGCAGCGTAGCCACCGGGACAACCGGAATGAACACTGAAGCTTTCTTT. Encoded protein: CASSVATGTTGMNTEAFF.

V is TRBV5-6 and J is TRBJ2-2, with TRBD2 identical over 8 bases. The germline V gene encodes CDR1 SGHDT and CDR2 YYEEEE. Trimming at V came to 0 bases and at J to 4 bases, leaving 5 bases not matched to a gene. The CDR3 loop spans 16 amino acids. The CDR3 spells CASSLVAGGLTGELFF. In DNA, the CDR3 is TGTGCCAGCAGCTTGGTTGCGGGAGGCCTCACCGGGGAGCTGTTTTTT.

The chain uses TRBV2 and TRBJ2-1; 14 bases line up with TRBD2. The germline gives CDR1 SNHLY, CDR2 FYNNEI. The ends lost 6 bases at V and 8 bases at J; junction bases unmatched: 3. The length of the CDR3 is 14 residues. In DNA form, the CDR3 reads TGTGCCAGCAGCGGACTAGCGGGAGGCGATGAGCAGTTCTTC. Amino acid sequence: CASSGLAGGDEQFF.

The chain joins TRBV9 to TRBJ2-5, with 15 bases matching TRBD2. Germline CDR1 SGDLS, CDR2 YYNGEE. The length of the CDR3 is 18 residues. The V and J ends lost 0 bases and 5 bases, in that order; junction bases with no gene match: 8. CDR3 protein: CASSVDGLAGGPWETQYF. The DNA for the CDR3 is TGTGCCAGCAGCGTAGATGGACTAGCGGGGGGGCCTTGGGAGACCCAGTACTTC.

The genes are TRBV4-1 and TRBJ1-1, with a possible D match to TRBD1 (6 bases). Germline V lookup: CDR1 MGHRA, CDR2 YSYEKL. Trimming took 4 bases from V and 3 from J, leaving 15 bases between them. This CDR3 is built from 15 residues. The CDR3 coding sequence is TGCGCCAGCAGCCGAACAGGGTTTTTGGACACTGAAGCTTTCTTT. Translation gives CASSRTGFLDTEAFF.

The rearrangement joins TRBV7-8 to TRBJ2-1, with TRBD1 as a possible D gene (6 bases). CDR1 is SGHVS and CDR2 is FQNEAQ in the germline V gene. V was cut by 4 bases and J by 0 bases, with 16 bases left in between. The CDR3 loop spans 17 amino acids. Here the CDR3 DNA reads TGTGCCAGCAGCTGGCCCACAGGGTCAGGCTCCTACAATGAGCAGTTCTTC. As protein: CASSWPTGSGSYNEQFF. Together with reference TRBV7-8 and TRBJ2-1, the CDR3 gives the full variable domain: GAGVSQSPRYKVAKRGQDVALRCDPISGHVSLFWYQQALGQGPEFLTYFQNEAQLDKSGLPSDRFFAERPEGSVSTLKIQRTQQEDSAVYLCASSWPTGSGSYNEQFFGPGTRLTVL.

The chain carries TRBV23-1 and TRBJ2-7; 12 positions match TRBD1. TRBV23-1 is identified as an open reading frame with a role that is uncertain. The CDR3 has 15 residues. J was trimmed by 6 bases and V by 4 bases; bases with no gene match: 7. The CDR3 loop is CASSPRDRGPCEQYF. The CDR3 DNA is TGCGCCAGCAGTCCGCGGGACAGGGGGCCTTGCGAGCAGTACTTC.

The rearrangement links TRBV27 to TRBJ2-3; 14 positions match TRBD2. CDR3 length equals 17 residues. Germline V gives CDR1 MNHEY, CDR2 SMNVEV (reference sequence). The trim removed 2 bases at V and 1 base at J, leaving 2 bases unmatched. The CDR3 reads CASSLAGLAGGTDTQYF. Written as DNA, the CDR3 is TGTGCCAGCAGTTTAGCGGGACTAGCGGGAGGCACAGATACGCAGTATTTT.

This chain joins TRBV15 and TRBJ2-7; D gene unclear. This CDR3 comprises 13 residues. Germline V lookup: CDR1 LNHNV, CDR2 YYDKDF (reference sequence). Between the trimmed V and J ends, which lost 0 bases and 3 bases, there was a span of 6 bases. Here the CDR3 reads CATSRDRYYEQYF. The CDR3 DNA reads as TGTGCCACCAGCAGAGACAGATACTACGAGCAGTACTTC.

The chain carries TRBV19 and TRBJ2-7; perhaps TRBD2 as D (6 bases). The length of the CDR3 is 17 residues. V was cut by 1 base and J by 5 bases, with 21 bases left in between. Germline V lookup: CDR1 LNHDA, CDR2 SQIVND (reference sequence). The CDR3 DNA reads TGTGCCAGTAGTATAGGCCAGGGAGGCCCTTTTTGGGACGAGCAGTACTTC. This sequence encodes CASSIGQGGPFWDEQYF.

The chain is built from TRBV7-9 and TRBJ1-2; 8 bases map to TRBD1. The CDR3 covers 16 residues. V was pared by 5 bases and J by 8 bases, with 16 bases of the junction left unmatched. Looked up from germline, CDR1 is SEHNR and CDR2 is FQNEAQ (reference sequence). CDR3 loop: CASSPGQGPISGGYTF. In DNA form, the CDR3 reads TGTGCCAGCAGCCCAGGACAGGGTCCTATTTCGGGCGGCTACACCTTC.

This chain links TRBV4-1 with TRBJ1-1, with a tentative D call TRBD1 (5 bases). CDR1 is MGHRA and CDR2 is YSYEKL in the germline V gene. Between the trimmed V and J ends, which lost 2 bases and 4 bases, there was a span of 17 bases. The CDR3 totals 16 residues. The CDR3 spells CASSQRTIPVFTEAFF. CDR3 nucleotide sequence: TGCGCCAGCAGCCAAAGGACAATACCAGTTTTCACTGAAGCTTTCTTT.